The clone carrying this T cell receptor beta chain was recorded many times. Germline CDR1 and CDR2: DFQATT and SNEGSKA (reference sequence). The CDR3 is 11 amino acids. The V end was cut by 6 bases, the J end by 5 bases, with 10 bases between. Sample-barcoded 5' priming and a J-beta primer mix drove a second PCR of roughly 6 to 12 cycles. Each TCR beta cDNA got a 12-nucleotide random molecular identifier. Via MiXCR, TCRdb re-called the 5' RACE reads, giving one row per CDR3 protein. The sample consists of 1.5 million to 2 million distinct CDR3 sequences, less than 50% of them appearing once. The data belong to a study of blood T cells in healthy people across ages.

The source is a woman between 35 and 50 years old in good health. V and J are TRBV20-1 and TRBJ2-5, with D perhaps matching TRBD1 (5 bases). The sequenced sample was blood. The CDR3 protein is CSARRVETQYF. CDR3 nucleotides: TGCAGTGCCCGCAGGGTCGAGACCCAGTACTTC.